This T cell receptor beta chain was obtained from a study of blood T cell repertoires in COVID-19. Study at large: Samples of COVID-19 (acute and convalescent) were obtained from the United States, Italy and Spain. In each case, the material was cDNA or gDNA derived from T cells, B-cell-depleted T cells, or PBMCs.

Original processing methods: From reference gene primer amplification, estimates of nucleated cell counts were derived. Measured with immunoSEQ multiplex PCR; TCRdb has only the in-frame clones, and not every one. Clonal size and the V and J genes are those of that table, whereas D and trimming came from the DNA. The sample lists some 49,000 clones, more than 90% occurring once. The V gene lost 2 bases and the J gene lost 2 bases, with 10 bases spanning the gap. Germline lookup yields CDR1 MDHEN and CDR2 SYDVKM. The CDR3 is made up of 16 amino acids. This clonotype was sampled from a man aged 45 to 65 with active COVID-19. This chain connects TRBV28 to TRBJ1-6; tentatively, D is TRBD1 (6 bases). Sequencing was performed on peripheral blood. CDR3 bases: TGTGCCAGCAGTTTAATGTGGGGGCCCTATAATTCACCCCTCCACTTT. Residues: CASSLMWGPYNSPLHF.